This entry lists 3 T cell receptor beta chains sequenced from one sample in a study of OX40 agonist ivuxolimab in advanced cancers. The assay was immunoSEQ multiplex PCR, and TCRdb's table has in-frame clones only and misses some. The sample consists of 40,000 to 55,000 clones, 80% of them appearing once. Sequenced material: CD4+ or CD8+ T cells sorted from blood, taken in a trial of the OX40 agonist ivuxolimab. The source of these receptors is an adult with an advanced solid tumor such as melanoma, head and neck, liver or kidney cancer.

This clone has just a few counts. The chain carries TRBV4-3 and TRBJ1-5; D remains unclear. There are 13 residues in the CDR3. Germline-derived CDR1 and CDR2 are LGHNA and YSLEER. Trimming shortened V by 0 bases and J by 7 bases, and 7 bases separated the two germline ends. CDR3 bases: TGCGCCAGCAGCCAAGATTATGGACAGCCCCAGCATTTT. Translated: CASSQDYGQPQHF.

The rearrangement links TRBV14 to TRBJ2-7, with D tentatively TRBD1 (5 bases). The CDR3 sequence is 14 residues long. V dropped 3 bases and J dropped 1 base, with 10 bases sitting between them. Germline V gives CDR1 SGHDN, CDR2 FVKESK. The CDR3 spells CASSQWQGSYEQYF. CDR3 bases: TGTGCCAGCAGCCAGTGGCAGGGATCCTACGAGCAGTACTTC.

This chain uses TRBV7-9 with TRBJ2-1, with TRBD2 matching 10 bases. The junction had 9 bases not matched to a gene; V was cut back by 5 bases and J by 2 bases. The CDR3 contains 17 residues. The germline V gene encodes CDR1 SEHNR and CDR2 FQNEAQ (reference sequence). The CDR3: CASSPPYSGRTYNEQFF. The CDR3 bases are TGTGCCAGCAGCCCCCCGTATAGCGGGAGGACCTACAATGAGCAGTTCTTC.